One T cell receptor beta chain is described in this entry. This clone occurred a few times. This clone's antigen is unknown. Qualities for individual bases were not recorded, and no much larger clone is one base off. CDR1 and CDR2 (SGHDN, FVKESK) derive from the germline V gene. The CDR3 runs 13 amino acids, cysteine and phenylalanine included. Only CDR3 DNA remains: 39 bases, in frame from the first base. The V end loses 4 bases and the J end loses 4 bases, and a stretch of 7 bases separates them. To prepare the library, the immunoSEQ multiplex PCR assay was applied. In its TCRdb copy, this immuneACCESS table keeps in-frame sequences only and misses some clones. Where compared with another copy, unresolved V genes explain less than half of these, and the others have no known cause. In all, the sample holds roughly 12,000 clones, and 55% to 85% of those were seen once. Of the sample, over 15% falls within the top ten clones.

The data originate from a study of ipilimumab plus nivolumab after autologous stem cell transplantation (dated by TCRdb to 2020 to 2022). Regarding the research as a whole: The median number of doses that trial patients received was a few for ipilimumab and 7 to 9 for nivolumab. The intent-to-treat population of the trial was made up of about 37 patients. The trial enrolled patients with high-risk diffuse large B cell lymphoma, mature T cell lymphoma, or multiple myeloma undergoing autologous transplant. Primary refractory and relapsed disease were included in the DLBCL cohort, with 18-month progression-free survival of approximately 83% and 30%, respectively. The paper's findings and limits, for the study overall: Combined checkpoint inhibition appeared tolerable as post-transplant consolidation, according to the authors' conclusion. Per the authors, a biologic rationale for further study of the post-transplant checkpoint inhibition approach was offered by T cell receptor repertoire, regulatory T cell phenotype and gut microbiota profiles.

Starting 14 to 28 days after the autologous transplant, patients began checkpoint therapy, which included ipilimumab at 1 mg/kg intravenously on day 1 of selected weeks. The nivolumab dose was 3 mg/kg intravenously, delivered on day 1 of weeks 1, 4, 7, 10, and every two weeks through week 26. Combined checkpoint inhibition with ipilimumab and nivolumab as consolidation after autologous stem cell transplantation was tested in a Phase Ib clinical trial. The sequencing here drew on PBMCs, taken in a trial of ipilimumab plus nivolumab as post-transplant consolidation. This receptor was taken from a male donor with diffuse large B-cell lymphoma. Recombination linked TRBV14 to TRBJ1-4, with the D gene call left open. The nucleotide sequence reads as follows: TGTGCCAGCAGCCGGCAGGTTAATGAAAAACTGTTTTTT. Translated, this is CASSRQVNEKLFF.